The 21 T cell receptor beta chains below all came from one sample that was sequenced in a study of T-cell memory formation after mild COVID-19. TCRdb passed the 5' RACE reads through MiXCR, listing each CDR3 protein once. The table shows approximately 580,000 distinct CDR3 sequences, with just over 20% occurring only once. The sample comprised PBMCs or a T cell subset sorted from them (not recorded which). These receptors were obtained from an adult woman who had mild COVID-19 (a few samples of this study predate the infection). Cell type and time point are not known.

This chain connects TRBV5-1 to TRBJ2-7; D is perhaps TRBD2 (6 bases). Trimming pared 1 base from V and 2 bases from J, leaving 16 bases between. The CDR3 has 16 residues. Germline CDR1 SGHRS, CDR2 YFSETQ. The CDR3 spells CASSLKYGGETYEQYF. CDR3 sequence (DNA): TGCGCCAGCAGCTTGAAATATGGCGGGGAAACCTACGAGCAGTACTTC.

As for this clonotype: This could be a read error, since a much larger clone is one nucleotide away. The chain combines TRBV5-5 with TRBJ2-7; 11 nucleotides agree with TRBD2. In germline, CDR1 is SGHKS, CDR2 YYEKEE (reference sequence). The CDR3 is made up of 15 amino acids. V gave up 0 bases and J gave up 7 bases; unmatched junction bases: 6. The CDR3 loop reads CASSLEGLAAGEQYF. The CDR3 DNA sequence: TGTGCCAGCAGCTTGGAGGGACTAGCGGCAGGAGAGCAGTACTTC.

In this sample, this clonotype turned up a few times. The V and J genes are TRBV4-1 and TRBJ2-2, with unresolved D. Looked up from germline, CDR1 is MGHRA and CDR2 is YSYEKL. Trimming took 3 bases from V and 7 from J, leaving 15 bases between them. The CDR3 is 15 residues long. The CDR3, as DNA: TGCGCCAGCAGCCACCCACCGACTGGGGTCGGGGAGCTGTTTTTT. Translation gives CASSHPPTGVGELFF.

This clonotype was detected a few times. Written as DNA, the CDR3 is TGTGCCAGCAGTCCCGACAGGGGTCTCCCTGAAGCTTTCTTT. Translating gives CASSPDRGLPEAFF. This sequence joins TRBV6-5 and TRBJ1-1; TRBD1 aligns across 8 bases. The CDR3 runs 14 residues. Germline V CDR1 and CDR2: MNHEY, SVGAGI. V dropped 5 bases and J dropped 6; count of bases not matched to a gene: 8.

This clonotype was detected a few times. This chain uses TRBV7-9 with TRBJ1-1; D not resolved. CDR3 length: 11 amino acids. Trimming took 3 bases from V and 8 from J, leaving 7 bases between them. CDR1 and CDR2 (germline): SEHNR, FQNEAQ (reference sequence). The CDR3 reads CASSFPTEAFF. The CDR3 DNA reads as TGTGCCAGCAGCTTCCCCACGGAAGCTTTCTTT.

The J gene is TRBJ2-2, the V gene TRBV5-1, with 8 positions matching TRBD2. The CDR3 sequence is 15 residues long. Germline V gives CDR1 SGHRS, CDR2 YFSETQ. V gave up 4 bases and J gave up 6 bases; unmatched junction bases: 8. In DNA, the CDR3 is TGCGCCAGCAGCCCCGGGAGCGGGGGCGCCGGGGAGCTGTTTTTT. Amino acids: CASSPGSGGAGELFF.

This clonotype has just a few counts. The chain combines TRBV7-9 with TRBJ1-6; 8 positions agree with TRBD1. The CDR3 is 16 amino acids. The trim removed 1 base at V and 6 bases at J, leaving 5 bases unmatched. From germline, CDR1 is SEHNR and CDR2 FQNEAQ (reference sequence). The CDR3 is CASSLVGQGANSPLHF. CDR3 nucleotide sequence: TGTGCCAGCAGCTTAGTCGGACAGGGCGCTAATTCACCCCTCCACTTT.

The chain is built from TRBV5-1 and TRBJ2-5, with D perhaps TRBD1 (5 bases). CDR3 length equals 15 residues. Trimming removed 0 bases at V and 2 bases at J, with 11 bases between. The germline CDR1 and CDR2 sequences are SGHRS and YFSETQ. The CDR3 region is CASSLAGRLQETQYF. DNA for the CDR3: TGCGCCAGCAGCTTGGCAGGGCGGTTACAAGAGACCCAGTACTTC.

The chain combines TRBV6-5 with TRBJ2-1; 8 bases align to TRBD2. Per the germline V gene, CDR1 is MNHEY and CDR2 is SVGAGI. The junction had 8 bases not matched to a gene; V was cut back by 6 bases and J by 1 base. CDR3 length equals 16 residues. The CDR3 DNA follows: TGTGCCAGCAGGGACTTAGCGGGAAGGTCCTACAATGAGCAGTTCTTC. Encoded protein: CASRDLAGRSYNEQFF.

The chain recombines TRBV7-9 with TRBJ2-3; the D is unclear. Germline CDR1 reads SEHNR; CDR2 reads FQNEAQ (reference sequence). V lost 5 bases, J lost 3 bases, and 9 bases lay in between. The CDR3 contains 13 residues. CDR3 nucleotides: TGTGCCAGCAGCCCAACCGATACAGATACGCAGTATTTT. Protein sequence: CASSPTDTDTQYF.

This clonotype was counted at least ten times. The CDR3 loop is CSGTGGDTEAFF. The CDR3 DNA reads TGCAGCGGGACAGGGGGAGACACTGAAGCTTTCTTT. This chain joins TRBV29-1 and TRBJ1-1; TRBD1 agrees at 10 bases. Germline V gene sequence: CDR1 SQVTM, CDR2 ANQGSEA. V dropped 7 bases and J dropped 3; count of bases not matched to a gene: 2. The CDR3 runs 12 residues.

V usage is TRBV10-2 and J usage is TRBJ2-1, with 9 bases fitting TRBD1. The CDR3 has 13 amino acids. The germline V gene has CDR1 WSHSY and CDR2 SAAADI. Trimming removed 8 bases from V and 5 bases from J; junction bases left unmatched: 4. CDR3 sequence reads: CASWGTGNNEQFF. The CDR3 DNA sequence: TGCGCCAGCTGGGGGACAGGGAACAATGAGCAGTTCTTC.

The V call is TRBV18, the J call TRBJ1-2; D gene ambiguous. In germline, CDR1 is KGHSH, CDR2 LQKENI. The CDR3 length is 15 residues. The V and J ends lost 5 bases and 1 base respectively, with 14 bases between them. Here the CDR3 reads CASSSVVAVNYGYTF. The CDR3 DNA sequence: TGTGCCAGCTCATCGGTCGTGGCTGTTAACTATGGCTACACCTTC.

The V gene is TRBV4-3, the J gene TRBJ1-1, with TRBD1 matching over 9 bases. Germline CDR1 is LGHNA and CDR2 is YSLEER. Trimming cost V 1 base and J 0 bases; bases outside gene matches: 9. The CDR3 contains 18 residues. The CDR3: CASSQGEDRGVLNTEAFF. Here the CDR3 DNA reads TGCGCCAGCAGCCAAGGGGAGGACAGGGGCGTTTTGAACACTGAAGCTTTCTTT.

The count of this clonotype is one. J is TRBJ2-3 and V is TRBV12-3 or TRBV12-4; D uncertain. V was cut by 10 bases and J by 0 bases, with 5 bases left in between. The CDR3 runs to 11 residues. Written as DNA, the CDR3 is TGTGCCACGCTAAGCACAGATACGCAGTATTTT. Translation: CATLSTDTQYF.

V gene TRBV7-6 combines with J gene TRBJ1-6; a possible D gene is TRBD1 (5 bases). Germline lookup yields CDR1 SGHVS and CDR2 FNYEAQ. This CDR3 region has 13 residues. Trimming took off 5 bases at V and 9 bases at J, with 11 bases between the two ends. The CDR3 sequence: CASSQGVGSPLHF. CDR3 bases: TGTGCCAGCAGCCAAGGGGTGGGTTCACCCCTCCACTTT.

This clonotype was recorded a few times. The V and J genes are TRBV24-1 and TRBJ2-2; 7 bases match TRBD1. The CDR3 contains 16 residues. The J segment lost 0 bases and the V segment lost 2 bases, leaving 2 bases of the junction unmatched. CDR1 and CDR2 from the germline V gene are KGHDR and SFDVKD. The CDR3 protein is CATSDWGQPNTGELFF. CDR3 DNA: TGTGCCACCAGTGATTGGGGACAGCCGAACACCGGGGAGCTGTTTTTT.

This clonotype was counted a few times. The chain carries TRBV11-3 and TRBJ2-1, with 8 bases identical to TRBD2. CDR1 is SGHNT and CDR2 is YENEEA in the germline V gene. The V and J ends lost 2 bases and 7 bases, in that order; junction bases with no gene match: 7. The CDR3 covers 15 residues. The DNA of the CDR3 is TGTGCCAGCAGCTTACCCTGGACTAGCTTAAATGAGCAGTTCTTC. Residues: CASSLPWTSLNEQFF. The variable domain in full, completed from reference TRBV11-3 and TRBJ2-1, reads EAGVVQSPRYKIIEKKQPVAFWCNPISGHNTLYWYLQNLGQGPELLIRYENEEAVDDSQLPKDRFSAERLKGVDSTLKIQPAELGDSAVYLCASSLPWTSLNEQFFGPGTRLTVL.

V and J are TRBV10-3 and TRBJ1-1; 7 bases map to TRBD1. This CDR3 region has 11 residues. Germline V gene lookup returns CDR1 ENHRY and CDR2 SYGVKD. The J segment lost 5 bases and the V segment lost 10 bases, leaving 4 bases of the junction unmatched. The CDR3 protein is CATQGGTEAFF. CDR3 sequence (DNA): TGTGCCACCCAGGGGGGAACTGAAGCTTTCTTT.

This chain connects TRBV27 to TRBJ2-2; 12 nucleotides line up with TRBD2. This CDR3 spans 16 amino acids. Per germline, CDR1 MNHEY and CDR2 SMNVEV (reference sequence). With 8 bases clipped from V and 5 bases from J, the junction kept 9 bases outside the gene matches. CDR3 DNA sequence: TGTGCCAGCCAAAGACTAGCGGGAGTGTCGACCGGGGAGCTGTTTTTT. Protein sequence: CASQRLAGVSTGELFF.

The CDR3 sequence is CASRPGTGNSGNTIYF. The CDR3, as DNA: TGTGCCAGCCGTCCTGGGACAGGGAACTCTGGAAACACCATATATTTT. This chain connects TRBV6-5 to TRBJ1-3; 9 bases map to TRBD1. This CDR3 comprises 16 residues. CDR1 and CDR2 from the germline V gene are MNHEY and SVGAGI. The V segment lost 8 bases and the J segment 0 bases; nucleotides outside the gene matches: 8.